Below are 11 T cell receptor beta chains sequenced from a single sample in a study of shared clonotypes between healthy human individuals. The protocol was immunoSEQ multiplex PCR, while the TCRdb copy is restricted to in-frame clones and leaves out a portion. In the table there are some 2,000,000 clones, about 95% of which are singletons. The sequenced sample consisted of naive CD4+ T cells sorted from blood. Subset here: CD45RA+ positively selected. Source of these receptors: a man in his late teens or twenties in good health.

The CDR3 sequence: CASSNGGGQPQHF. The CDR3 bases are TGTGCCAGCAGCAATGGGGGTGGGCAGCCCCAGCATTTT. V is TRBV7-2 and J is TRBJ1-5, with D possibly TRBD1 on 5 matching bases. The V end was cut by 5 bases, the J end by 7 bases, with 12 bases between. Per the germline V gene, CDR1 is SGHTA and CDR2 is FQGNSA. The CDR3 has 13 amino acids.

Of note for this clone: Other DNA sequences from this sample encode an identical CDR3 as well. The V and J genes are TRBV28 and TRBJ2-7; D assignment may be TRBD1 or TRBD2 (5 bases each). Per the germline V gene, CDR1 is MDHEN and CDR2 is SYDVKM. The V gene lost 2 bases and the J gene lost 0 bases, with 8 bases spanning the gap. The CDR3 sequence is 14 residues long. The CDR3 DNA sequence: TGTGCCAGCAGTTTAGGGGGTACCTCCTACGAGCAGTACTTC. Encoded protein: CASSLGGTSYEQYF.

The rearrangement uses TRBV9 and TRBJ2-7, with 12 bases fitting TRBD1. Looked up from germline, CDR1 is SGDLS and CDR2 is YYNGEE. The CDR3 is 15 amino acids. V lost 4 bases, J lost 2 bases, and 4 bases stayed unmatched. The CDR3 DNA follows: TGTGCCAGCAGCCCAGGGACAGGGGGCGCCTACGAGCAGTACTTC. Protein: CASSPGTGGAYEQYF.

The count of this clone is one. Other DNA sequences in this sample translate to the same CDR3. This sequence joins TRBV5-1 and TRBJ2-7; D is uncertain. Germline loops: CDR1 SGHRS, CDR2 YFSETQ. This CDR3 has 14 residues. Trimming pared 0 bases from V and 1 base from J, leaving 8 bases between. In DNA form, the CDR3 reads TGCGCCAGCAGCTTGGACAGATATTCCTACGAGCAGTACTTC. It encodes CASSLDRYSYEQYF.

This chain connects TRBV2 to TRBJ1-4, with D uncertain. CDR3 size: 15 residues. The germline gives CDR1 SNHLY, CDR2 FYNNEI. Trimming cost V 6 bases and J 2 bases, with 13 bases left between them. CDR3 bases: TGTGCCAGCAGGGAACGCGGGGTTACTAATGAAAAACTGTTTTTT. Its protein product is CASRERGVTNEKLFF.

The J gene is TRBJ2-4, the V gene TRBV7-2; tentative D call: TRBD2 (5 bases). The CDR3 spans 16 residues. Trimming took 3 bases from V and 8 from J, leaving 20 bases between them. Germline values: CDR1 SGHTA, CDR2 FQGNSA. The CDR3 spells CASSFDSTSLPYIQYF. CDR3 nucleotides: TGTGCCAGCAGCTTCGACTCTACTAGTCTCCCTTACATTCAGTACTTC.

The V and J genes are TRBV30 and TRBJ1-5, with TRBD1 matching over 7 bases. The CDR3 sequence is 15 residues long. V gave up 0 bases and J gave up 9 bases; unmatched junction bases: 11. From germline, CDR1 is GTSNPN and CDR2 SVGIG (reference sequence). The CDR3 sequence: CAWSVRGRGVRPQHF. The DNA for the CDR3 is TGTGCCTGGAGTGTACGGGGCAGGGGGGTAAGGCCCCAGCATTTT.

This chain uses TRBV10-1 with TRBJ1-1, with D possibly matching TRBD1 (5 bases). Germline-derived CDR1 and CDR2 are WNHNN and SYGVQD (reference sequence). This CDR3 has 13 residues. V was shortened by 8 bases and J by 1 base, with 11 bases between the two germline ends. DNA of the CDR3: TGCGCCAGCGCCAGAACAGGGAACACTGAAGCTTTCTTT. It yields the protein CASARTGNTEAFF.

The V and J genes are TRBV5-8 and TRBJ1-2; D remains unclear. Trimming left V 2 bases short and J 8 bases short, with 13 bases between. Per the germline V gene, CDR1 is SGHTS and CDR2 is YDEGEE. The CDR3 has 13 residues. The CDR3 reads CASSFVAGGGYTF. Here the CDR3 DNA reads TGTGCCAGCAGCTTCGTTGCGGGAGGAGGCTACACCTTC.

The J gene is TRBJ2-7, the V gene TRBV2, with 8 bases that match TRBD2. The trim removed 8 bases at V and 6 bases at J, leaving 9 bases unmatched. The CDR3 is 13 residues long. The germline V gene has CDR1 SNHLY and CDR2 FYNNEI. The CDR3 protein is CASRGGSPSEQYF. CDR3 coding DNA: TGTGCCAGCCGGGGGGGTTCTCCTTCCGAGCAGTACTTC.

The chain has TRBV15 and TRBJ2-7; 10 bases are shared with TRBD2. The V gene end was trimmed by 0 bases and the J gene end by 2 bases; junction bases not matched to a gene: 1. Germline CDR1 LNHNV, CDR2 YYDKDF (reference sequence). The CDR3 totals 15 residues. The CDR3 sequence: CATSRELAGTYEQYF. CDR3 nucleotide sequence: TGTGCCACCAGCAGAGAACTAGCGGGGACCTACGAGCAGTACTTC.